This T cell receptor (beta chain) was recorded in a study of monozygotic twins with inflammatory bowel disease. Collection of a roughly 2.4 ml blood sample took place per donor. Whole blood that had not undergone T cell sorting provided the isolated total RNA. TCRdb reprocessed the 5' RACE reads, with one entry per CDR3 protein and no DNA. The listing contains about 300,000 distinct CDR3 sequences. The CDR3 contains 12 residues. Germline values: CDR1 ENHRY, CDR2 SYGVKD. This chain uses TRBV10-3 with TRBJ1-1; TCRdb calls TRBD1, which cannot be checked without DNA. Input material: blood. This TCR derives from a human donor with ulcerative colitis or Crohn's disease, or a healthy co-twin of an affected twin (not recorded which). CDR3 in amino acids: CAISWTGDEAFF.